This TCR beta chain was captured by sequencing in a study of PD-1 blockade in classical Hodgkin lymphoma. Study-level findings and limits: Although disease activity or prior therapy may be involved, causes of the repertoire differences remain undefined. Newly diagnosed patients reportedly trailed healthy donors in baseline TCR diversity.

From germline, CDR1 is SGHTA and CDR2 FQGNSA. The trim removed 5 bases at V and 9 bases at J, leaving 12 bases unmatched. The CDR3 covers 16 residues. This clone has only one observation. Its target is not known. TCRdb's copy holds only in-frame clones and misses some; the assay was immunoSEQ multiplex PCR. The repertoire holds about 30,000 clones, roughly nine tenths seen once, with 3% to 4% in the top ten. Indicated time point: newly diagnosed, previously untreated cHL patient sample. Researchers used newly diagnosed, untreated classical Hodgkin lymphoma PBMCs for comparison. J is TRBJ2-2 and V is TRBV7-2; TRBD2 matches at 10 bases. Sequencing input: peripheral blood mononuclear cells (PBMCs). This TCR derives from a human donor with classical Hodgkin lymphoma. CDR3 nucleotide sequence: TGTGCCAGCAGCCCCATAGCGGGAGGCCTAGCATGGGAGCTGTTTTTT. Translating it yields CASSPIAGGLAWELFF.